A single sample is the source of the 11 T cell receptor beta chains below, sequenced in a study of T cells in Graves' hyperthyroidism and ophthalmopathy. RNA transcripts gave rise to amplified TCR beta CDR3 regions. A set of HTBI primers served as the primers for a first-round RT-PCR of the TCR CDR3. TCRdb independently ran MiXCR on the multiplex PCR reads; one entry per CDR3 protein. The sample records hundreds of thousands of distinct CDR3 sequences, 15% to 18% being singletons. Sequenced material: blood. These receptor sequences come from a woman under 30 with Graves' hyperthyroidism.

This clonotype was found many times. The chain links TRBV6-1 to TRBJ1-1; the D gene is possibly TRBD1 (6 bases). Trimming cost V 2 bases and J 0 bases, with 16 bases left between them. CDR3 size: 17 residues. Per the germline V gene, CDR1 is MNHNS and CDR2 is SASEGT. In nucleotides, the CDR3 is TGTGCCAGCAGTGAACAGGGGCCATTTAACTTGAACACTGAAGCTTTCTTT. This codes for CASSEQGPFNLNTEAFF.

In its sample, this clonotype was seen a few times. CDR3 sequence (DNA): TGTGCCAGCAGTCAGGACAGTTGGGCCAATCAGCCCCAGCATTTT. The encoded protein is CASSQDSWANQPQHF. J is TRBJ1-5 and V is TRBV6-2 or TRBV6-3, with D maybe TRBD1 (6 bases). In germline, CDR1 is MNHEY, CDR2 SVGEGT. The CDR3 is made up of 15 amino acids. Trimming pared 5 bases from V and 3 bases from J, leaving 14 bases between.

This clonotype was seen a handful of times. This chain joins TRBV9 and TRBJ1-2; 8 bases map to TRBD1. Germline CDR1 SGDLS, CDR2 YYNGEE. Trimming cost V 3 bases and J 1 base; bases outside gene matches: 11. The length of the CDR3 is 17 residues. CDR3 nucleotides: TGTGCCAGCAGCGAAAACATCCGGGACAGGAATAACTATGGCTACACCTTC. This encodes CASSENIRDRNNYGYTF.

In this sample, this clonotype turned up many times. The V and J genes are TRBV6-2 or TRBV6-3 and TRBJ2-1; 11 bases fit TRBD2. V lost 7 bases and J lost 7; bases outside the gene matches: 6. In germline, CDR1 is MNHEY, CDR2 SVGEGT. The CDR3 is made up of 14 amino acids. CDR3 nucleotides: TGTGCCAGCATGACTAGCGGGGCCGTGAATGAGCAGTTCTTC. This encodes CASMTSGAVNEQFF.

This clonotype showed up many times. A read error may account for a junction end that differs from germline. The genes are TRBV9 and TRBJ2-3; a weak D match, TRBD2 (5 bases). Germline loops: CDR1 SGDLS, CDR2 YYNGEE. The CDR3 totals 15 residues. The CDR3 DNA is TGTGCCAGCAGTGTAGGCGGAGGCAGCACAGATACGCAGTATTTT. Its protein product is CASSVGGGSTDTQYF.

This clonotype has just one count. The genes are TRBV5-6 and TRBJ2-7; a weak D match, TRBD1 (6 bases). The CDR3 covers 13 residues. Germline V lookup: CDR1 SGHDT, CDR2 YYEEEE. With 5 bases removed from V and 5 bases from J, the gap between germline ends came to 14 bases. The CDR3 spells CASRRTGFNEQYF. The CDR3 nucleotides read TGTGCCAGCAGAAGAACAGGGTTTAACGAGCAGTACTTC.

In its sample, this clonotype was seen a few times. The chain is built from TRBV19 and TRBJ1-6; 9 bases line up with TRBD1. Trimming cost V 4 bases and J 5 bases; bases outside gene matches: 6. The CDR3 covers 16 residues. Germline CDR1 reads LNHDA; CDR2 reads SQIVND (reference sequence). The CDR3 is CASSTRQGGNNSPLHF. In nucleotides, the CDR3 is TGTGCCAGTAGTACGCGACAGGGGGGGAATAATTCACCCCTCCACTTT.

This chain links TRBV9 with TRBJ1-4; possible D gene TRBD1, 5 bases. This CDR3 contains 14 residues. CDR1 is SGDLS, CDR2 YYNGEE, per germline. Trimming removed 3 bases from V and 5 bases from J, with 11 bases in between. DNA of the CDR3: TGTGCCAGCAGCGCGGGACGGTGGAATGAAAAACTGTTTTTT. Translating it yields CASSAGRWNEKLFF.

This clonotype was seen only a few times. The chain carries TRBV9 and TRBJ1-6, with D possibly TRBD1 on 5 matching bases. V was shortened by 0 bases and J by 0 bases, with 19 bases between the two germline ends. Germline lookup yields CDR1 SGDLS and CDR2 YYNGEE. CDR3 length: 20 amino acids. The CDR3 DNA sequence: TGTGCCAGCAGCGTAGTCCCCCAAGACAGTTCGAGCTCCTATAATTCACCCCTCCACTTT. Amino acid sequence: CASSVVPQDSSSSYNSPLHF.

This clonotype was detected many times. V is TRBV28 and J is TRBJ2-5, with TRBD2 identical over 13 bases. J was trimmed by 1 base and V by 5 bases; bases with no gene match: 7. From germline, CDR1 is MDHEN and CDR2 SYDVKM. The CDR3 extends over 17 amino acids. The CDR3: CASSPQTSGRLQETQYF. As DNA, the CDR3 is TGTGCCAGCAGTCCTCAGACTAGCGGGAGGCTCCAAGAGACCCAGTACTTC.

The V call is TRBV10-3, the J call TRBJ1-1; the D is unclear. This CDR3 has 13 residues. Trimming took 2 bases from V and 3 from J, leaving 7 bases between them. Germline lookup yields CDR1 ENHRY and CDR2 SYGVKD. The DNA for the CDR3 is TGTGCCATCAGTGAGGAGACCTACACTGAAGCTTTCTTT. Protein sequence: CAISEETYTEAFF.